The T cell receptor (beta chain) described here comes from a study of cytomegalovirus exposure and HLA in healthy donors (dated by TCRdb to the late 2010s). Regarding the research as a whole: In an earlier analysis of roughly 500 of the donors, less than 350 Gb of sequence data and 90 million to 120 million unique TCR beta sequences from 180 million or so T cells were reported. The later analysis used no new phenotypic data to find candidate immune exposures, relying instead on TCR beta sequences and their occurrence across donors. To study patterns of TCR occurrence, a later analysis re-analyzed previously published TCR beta repertoires from 700 or so donors and added high-resolution HLA genotyping. The T cell repertoires of 670 or so subjects were profiled by immunosequencing and related to cytomegalovirus serostatus. An earlier analysis of roughly 580 of the donors used high-throughput TCR beta sequencing to judge whether each TCR beta V gene segment behaved as functional or pseudogenic. Across under 500 genotyped donors of the cohort, an average of approximately 200,000 unique TCR beta nucleotide sequences per donor were sequenced, and roughly 18% of those sequences were non-productive. An early release that covered 500 to 800 HLA-typed donors contained about 300 gigabases of sequencing data and some 87 million unique TCR sequences. The genetic ancestry cluster associated with self-reported Caucasian donors included over 65% of the 300 to 450 genotyped donors. Donor age, sex, ethnicity and CMV serostatus were compiled alongside the repertoire data. HLA typing covered class I and class II loci at four-digit resolution. The number of typed donors differed by locus: 629-630 for A, B, C, DRB1 and DQB1; 500 to 550 for DQA1; 600 to 610 for DPA1; and some 430 for DPB1. The study aimed to test whether signatures of past pathogen exposure could be identified by cataloging public T cell receptors. All discovery cohort repertoires had been generated using a single sequencing platform. In addition to the first cohort of 650 to 800 subjects, a separate validation cohort of 120 different subjects was used. Roughly 5 DR-DQ haplotypes were treated as single units for association and clustering because of strong linkage in the cohort. To predict cytomegalovirus infection status, the study brought together high-throughput TCR immunosequencing, statistical association of individual TCRs with disease status, and machine learning. A later genetic analysis used genome-wide SNP genotypes for 398 of the 666 donors, treating that subset as a discovery cohort. Overall study results and their limits: Specific HLA alleles were associated with over 15,000 TCR beta sequences at a false discovery rate of 0.05 in a later analysis. In both the original and validation cohorts, the classifier was reported to diagnose cytomegalovirus status with high specificity and sensitivity. Several of the top co-occurrence clusters appeared to be linked to parvovirus B19, influenza, CMV and Epstein-Barr virus, according to a later analysis. Sequencing depth was assumed to be roughly uniform across donors in the presence/absence analyses, though that assumption may not hold. A few of the identified cytomegalovirus-associated TCR beta chains were confirmed in vitro to be specific for cytomegalovirus antigens. Compared with equally common non-associated chains, HLA-associated TCR beta chains in a later analysis were more clonally expanded and had lower generation probabilities. V-gene and J-gene trimming of TCR beta chains was associated with a missense DCLRE1C variant in a later genetic analysis, and the association was replicated in an independent cohort. In an earlier analysis of several hundred of the donors, most TCR beta V segments were observed in productive rearrangements about 87% or about 30% of the time, broadly matching IMGT annotations. A further reported finding was that TCR beta sequences accurately predicted the HLA-A and HLA-B alleles for most subjects in the first cohort. Immune exposure information for the cohort was limited to CMV serostatus. Most TCR sequences were seen in very few donors, while some public TCRs were found in many individuals. HLA typing was unavailable for some donors at each locus, so association tests used only the typed subset. Linkage disequilibrium might explain the correlated functional status among segregating V segments, but an unknown experimental factor could not be ruled out. According to a later analysis, most CMV-associated TCR beta chains appeared to be HLA-restricted, and the HLA associations seemed to be driven largely by CMV exposure. The earlier analysis of 587 of the donors excluded 15 to 20 rarely observed V segments, including chromosome 9 orphons, because counts were too low. According to the authors, the approach could potentially be generalized to other disease states and immunological phenotypes. According to a later genetic analysis, donors in an Asian-associated ancestry cluster had fewer N-insertions in productive TCRs than the approximately 670-donor mean. A group of highly shared sequence variants was considered likely to be a technical artifact of the sequencing pipeline. According to a later analysis, TCR association rates differed among HLA loci, with DRB1 alleles showing the most associated TCRs and HLA-C alleles showing the fewest. A total of about 150 TCR beta chains were listed by the study as associated with cytomegalovirus. Strong co-occurrence of HLA alleles, especially DR and DQ, made assigning TCR associations to individual alleles difficult. In this cohort, only TCR beta chains were sequenced, and detectable features were limited by the absence of alpha or paired-chain data. Some IMGT-functional V segments, including TRBV6-2 and TRBV6-3, could not be told apart with the 87-base-pair reads, so those segments were excluded.

Library prep was done by the immunoSEQ multiplex PCR assay. A mixture of 60 forward primers for TCR Vbeta segments and 13 reverse primers for TCR Jbeta segments was used in the multiplex PCR. Amplification of the CDR3 region of rearranged TCR beta genes was performed with a multiplex PCR assay on genomic DNA. The Illumina HiSeq System was used to sequence the amplified TCR beta libraries as 87-base-pair reads. In the source study's methods: A later analysis tallied tens of millions of unique TCR beta chains across the roughly 610 repertoires, and approximately 11 million of those chains were shared by two or more donors. Raw reads were error-corrected and collapsed into unique sequences by a nearest-neighbor algorithm in which closely related sequences were merged to remove PCR and sequencing errors. V, D and J gene segments were assigned by aligning CDR3 sequences to IMGT reference sequences. For a sequence to be retained, a match of at least six nucleotides was required to both a V gene segment and a J gene segment. A rearrangement counted as productive if the CDR3 had no stop codons and remained in frame with V and J, and every other rearrangement counted as non-productive. Following IMGT convention, CDR3 was defined as the stretch from the second conserved V-encoded cysteine up to the conserved J-encoded phenylalanine. The earlier analysis of 587 of the donors excluded sequences that lacked an unambiguous match to a single V gene segment. In an earlier analysis of approximately 550 of the donors, V segments were called functional above 56.7% productive rearrangements and were called segregating when the between-donor standard deviation exceeded 5%. To diagnose cytomegalovirus status from the catalog of TCR beta chain sequences, a statistical classification framework was built. A later analysis assigned V and J genes by comparing TCR nucleotide sequences with IMGT/GENE-DB human TR gene sequences. A later analysis assigned CDR3 sequences and most-parsimonious VDJ recombination scenarios with the TCRdist pipeline. In a later analysis, each TCR beta chain was defined by its CDR3 amino acid sequence together with its V-gene family, and reads without a unique V-gene family were excluded. To address suspected cross-contamination and a sequencing artifact, a later analysis removed 592 highly shared, low-generation-probability nucleotide sequences. For each public chain, a later analysis derived a clonal expansion index from normalized ranks of inferred template counts within each repertoire. In a later analysis, generation probabilities were computed using a VDJ recombination model fitted to out-of-frame rearrangements, and the results were checked against IGoR. A later analysis scored TCR-TCR, TCR-HLA and TCR-CMV co-occurrence with hypergeometric tests, applying a repertoire-size bias correction to TCR pairs. To estimate false discovery rates, a later analysis permuted the HLA or CMV assignments 20 times. A later analysis grouped co-occurring TCRs with DBSCAN, adding TCRdist sequence similarity when clustering within HLA-allele-positive subsets. Repertoires with fewer than 30,000 or more than 120,000 public chains, plus five repertoires with anomalous nucleotide sharing, were excluded from co-occurrence clustering. What TCRdb holds here is the immuneACCESS table cut down to in-frame rearrangements. Part of the clones is not present; checked against another copy, under half of the missing clones reflect an unresolved V gene, and the others are unexplained. Clone size and V and J calls were adopted from that table, with D and trimming inferred from the DNA. Across this sample there are 190,000 or so clones, with around four fifths seen only once. The ten largest clones capture approximately 6.5% of the sample.

About this clone itself: The target of this receptor is not known. No base quality information exists; no much larger clone differs at one position.

The cohort comprised some 680 healthy bone marrow donors. Cohort members were all nominally healthy when sampled, although unrecorded immune exposures were likely present. The donor was CMV seropositive and belonged to the group of 270 or so seropositive cohort members. A peripheral blood sample was collected from each donor, and TCR beta sequencing was performed on peripheral blood mononuclear cells. Genomic DNA was extracted from the blood cell samples with the Qiagen DNeasy Blood Extraction Kit. V is reduced by 1 base and J by 7 bases, leaving a spacing of 6 bases between them. From its cysteine to its phenylalanine, the CDR3 spans 11 amino acids. Only CDR3 DNA is held: 33 bases, read in frame from base 1. CDR1 and CDR2, per the germline V gene, are SGHRS and YFSETQ.

This receptor chain uses TRBV5-1 and TRBJ2-7; the D gene is not confidently resolved. The sample was PBMCs. The clonotype comes from a woman aged 50 to 60 in good health and CMV-seropositive. CDR3 sequence: CASSLSSEQYF. In nucleotides, the sequence is TGCGCCAGCAGCTTGTCGTCTGAGCAGTACTTC.